This T cell receptor (beta chain) was obtained from a study of technical replicates of blood from a few donors. Assay: immunoSEQ multiplex PCR; the TCRdb copy retains only in-frame clones and omits some. The sample lists under 100,000 clones; 95% were seen once. The CDR3 extends over 15 amino acids. V lost 3 bases and J lost 7; bases outside the gene matches: 10. Germline V gives CDR1 SGHVS, CDR2 FNYEAQ. The receptor comes from a human donor in good health. The V and J genes are TRBV7-6 and TRBJ1-1; TRBD1 agrees at 8 bases. The sequenced material came from T cells isolated from PBMCs. The CDR3, as DNA: TGTGCCAGCAGCTTGACAACAGGGGGTCCGGTTGAAGCTTTCTTT. Amino acids: CASSLTTGGPVEAFF.